This T cell receptor (beta chain) was recorded in a study of T cell responses to AZD1222 COVID-19 vaccine. Regarding the study as a whole: Baseline serology detected seropositivity in only five or six AZD1222 recipients. Nearly half of spike-specific TCRs reportedly target unmutated variant regions. The peak T cell response came first, and repertoires were sampled only after it.

Germline trimming cut 3 bases from V and 2 bases from J; bases unmatched to any gene: 7. The germline V gene encodes CDR1 SGHVS and CDR2 FQNEAQ. The CDR3 is 16 residues long. Worth noting for this clone: The antigen remains undetermined.

Here immunoSEQ multiplex PCR was the method, and the copy in TCRdb shows in-frame clones only, minus some. The data show roughly 150,000 clones, roughly nine tenths seen once. The receptor was isolated from an adult who had recovered from COVID-19. Source: peripheral blood, taken after recovery from COVID-19. The genes are TRBV7-8 and TRBJ2-3; 8 bases map to TRBD2. CDR3 residues: CASSFTFSGVTDTQYF. CDR3 DNA sequence: TGTGCCAGCAGCTTTACGTTTAGCGGGGTCACAGATACGCAGTATTTT.